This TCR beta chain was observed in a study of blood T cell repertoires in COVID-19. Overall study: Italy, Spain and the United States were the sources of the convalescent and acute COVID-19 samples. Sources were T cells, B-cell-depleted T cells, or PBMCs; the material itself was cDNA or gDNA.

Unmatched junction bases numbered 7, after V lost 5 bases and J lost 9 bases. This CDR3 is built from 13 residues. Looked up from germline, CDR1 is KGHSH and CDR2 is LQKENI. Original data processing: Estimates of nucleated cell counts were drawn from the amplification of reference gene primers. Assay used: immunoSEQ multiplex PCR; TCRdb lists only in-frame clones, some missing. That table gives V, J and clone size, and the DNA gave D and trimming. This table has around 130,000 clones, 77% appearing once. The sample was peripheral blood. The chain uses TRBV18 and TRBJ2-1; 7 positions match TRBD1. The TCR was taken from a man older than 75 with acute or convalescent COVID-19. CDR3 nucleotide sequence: TGTGCCAGCTCAGCATCACAGGGGATTGAGCAGTTCTTC. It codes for CASSASQGIEQFF.